Listed here is a single T cell receptor (beta chain). The antigen is not known. CD4+ T cells from unexposed donors were obtained before the COVID-19 pandemic (2011-2018). CD4 enrichment then naive enrichment separated naive from memory CD4+ cells. Using immunoSEQ multiplex PCR, the repertoire was profiled, and TCRdb retains in-frame clones only, with some absent. Of 60,000 or so clones listed, about 94% are singletons. The data derive from a study of CD4 T cells in relation to SARS-CoV-2 and coronaviruses. Broader study findings: Compared with monoreactive clones, crossreactive clones showed significantly weaker SARS-CoV-2 expansion. Culture-expanded clones reflect memory recall rather than primary priming during culture. No donor gave both pre-pandemic and post-infection samples.

This TCR came from a human donor in good health. Specimen: naive CD4+ T cells from PBMCs. Subset in this sample: naive CD4+ T cells isolated by negative enrichment.

CDR3 loop: CASSRTGVNSNQPQHF. The CDR3 nucleotides read TGTGCCAGCAGCCGGACAGGGGTTAATAGCAATCAGCCCCAGCATTTT. The V call is TRBV7-2, the J call TRBJ1-5; the match to TRBD1 covers 9 bases. The V gene's germline CDR1 is SGHTA and CDR2 FQGNSA. The CDR3 length is 16 residues. Germline trimming cut 5 bases from V and 0 bases from J; bases unmatched to any gene: 5. Variable domain in full (rest from reference TRBV7-2 and TRBJ1-5): GAGVSQSPSNKVTEKGKDVELRCDPISGHTALYWYRQSLGQGLEFLIYFQGNSAPDKSGLPSDRFSAERTGGSVSTLTIQRTQQEDSAVYLCASSRTGVNSNQPQHFGDGTRLSIL.